These T cell receptor beta chains were read from a single sample in a study of identical twins. TCRdb recomputed calls from the 5' RACE reads with MiXCR, one row per CDR3 protein. This table holds about 470,000 distinct CDR3 sequences, 20% to 25% found once. The sample was also reused in another study, on T cells expressing NK-cell markers.

Sequenced sample: CD4+ T cells sorted from blood. Receptors were obtained from a woman aged 18-29 years in good health. Both conserved end residues are part of each CDR3. The D gene is left open where the match is weak. Some rows mark clone size as missing; the rest say once, few, many or name a class of expanded clone.

size,J,V,D,CDR3,DNA
few,TRBJ2-1,TRBV7-9,NA,CASSTFRSSYNEQFF,TGTGCCAGCAGCACCTTTAGAAGCTCCTACAATGAGCAGTTCTTC
once,TRBJ1-6,TRBV7-9,NA,CASSFGATVRSPLHF,TGTGCCAGCAGCTTTGGGGCTACCGTTAGGTCACCCCTCCACTTT
few,TRBJ1-1,TRBV6-5,NA,CASSYRPAGMEAFF,TGTGCCAGCAGTTACCGGCCAGCGGGCATGGAAGCTTTCTTT
NA,TRBJ2-5,TRBV5-1,TRBD2,CASSLGAGGAPETQYF,TGCGCCAGCAGCTTGGGCGCCGGGGGGGCCCCGGAGACCCAGTACTTC
few,TRBJ2-2,TRBV14,NA,CASSQDFAGELFF,TGTGCCAGCAGCCAAGATTTCGCCGGGGAGCTGTTTTTT
NA,TRBJ1-6,TRBV6-5,TRBD1,CASSRDSSPLHF,TGTGCCAGCAGTCGGGACAGTTCACCCCTCCACTTT
NA,TRBJ2-7,TRBV20-1,TRBD1,CSATGQGAGEQYF,TGCAGTGCCACGGGACAGGGGGCGGGAGAGCAGTACTTC
few,TRBJ1-1,TRBV20-1,NA,CSILTGLNTEAFF,TGCAGTATCCTTACAGGGTTGAACACTGAAGCTTTCTTT
few,TRBJ2-7,TRBV6-2/TRBV6-3,TRBD2,CASSYRSGTSGTYEQYF,TGTGCCAGCAGTTACCGATCCGGGACTAGCGGCACCTACGAGCAGTACTTC
once,TRBJ2-3,TRBV5-1,NA,CASSDQGQPDTQYF,TGCGCCAGCAGCGATCAGGGTCAACCAGATACGCAGTATTTT
few,TRBJ2-1,TRBV18,NA,CASSPDLTYNEQFF,TGTGCCAGCTCACCGGACTTAACCTACAATGAGCAGTTCTTC
few,TRBJ1-2,TRBV18,TRBD1,CASSIQGVNYGYTF,TGTGCCAGCTCAATACAGGGGGTTAACTATGGCTACACCTTC
few,TRBJ2-2,TRBV10-3,TRBD1,CAIRGQGAATGELFF,TGTGCCATCAGGGGACAGGGGGCAGCCACCGGGGAGCTGTTTTTT
NA,TRBJ2-1,TRBV5-1,TRBD2,CASTTGLAGGNEQFF,TGCGCCAGCACCACAGGACTAGCGGGAGGAAATGAGCAGTTCTTC
NA,TRBJ2-2,TRBV2,NA,CASGRFFGELFF,TGTGCCAGCGGGAGGTTTTTCGGGGAGCTGTTTTTT
few,TRBJ1-1,TRBV7-6,NA,CASSLRPTTGNTEAFF,TGTGCCAGCAGCTTACGACCGACTACAGGGAACACTGAAGCTTTCTTT
NA,TRBJ2-7,TRBV20-1,NA,CSAQDGYEQYF,TGCAGTGCCCAGGATGGATACGAGCAGTACTTC
many,TRBJ2-1,TRBV3-1,TRBD1,CASSPARGNEQFF,TGTGCCAGCAGCCCAGCCAGGGGGAATGAGCAGTTCTTC
few,TRBJ2-3,TRBV5-1,NA,CASSLPRANPDTQYF,TGCGCCAGCAGCTTGCCGAGAGCAAACCCAGATACGCAGTATTTT
few,TRBJ2-2,TRBV10-2,TRBD1,CASKGTGWVTGELFF,TGCGCCAGCAAAGGGACAGGGTGGGTGACCGGGGAGCTGTTTTTT
few,TRBJ1-2,TRBV10-3,NA,CAISPDTNYGYTF,TGTGCCATCAGCCCCGACACAAACTATGGCTACACCTTC
NA,TRBJ1-1,TRBV9,TRBD1,CASSPRQGAGNTEAFF,TGTGCCAGCAGCCCCCGACAGGGGGCAGGGAACACTGAAGCTTTCTTT
NA,TRBJ2-7,TRBV2,NA,CASTSGISPYEQYF,TGTGCCAGCACCTCAGGGATTTCCCCTTACGAGCAGTACTTC
few,TRBJ1-6,TRBV11-2,NA,CASSLGDTRNSPLHF,TGTGCCAGCAGCTTGGGAGACACCAGAAATTCACCCCTCCACTTT
NA,TRBJ1-5,TRBV2,NA,CASTRTESPKPQHF,TGTGCCAGCACGAGGACGGAGAGTCCTAAGCCCCAGCATTTT
NA,TRBJ1-1,TRBV5-1,NA,CASSLGRTQNTEAFF,TGCGCCAGCAGCTTGGGACGGACACAGAACACTGAAGCTTTCTTT